This TCR beta chain emerged from a study of regulatory T cells in long-lasting Graves disease. Study-wide findings and caveats: Lower TCR diversity was seen in persistent Graves' patients than in newly diagnosed ones.

Time point: newly diagnosed GD, antithyroid drugs for less than 3 months. With RNA extracted from PBMCs as input, the TCR library was made. Libraries of TCR beta came from iRepertoire HTBI primers plus Arm-PCR of CDR3 regions. TCRdb fed the multiplex PCR reads into MiXCR, producing one record per CDR3 protein. The sample has about 530,000 distinct CDR3 sequences, about 16% seen once; the top ten hold around 25%. In this sample, this clonotype turned up a few times. The antigen is unknown. These data were likewise used in another study, on T cells in Graves' hyperthyroidism and ophthalmopathy. That paper adds: Thyroid ultrasound, orbital computed tomography, clinical symptoms, and serum thyroxine and TRAb underpinned diagnoses.

This receptor was identified in a woman in her forties or fifties with Graves disease. The material sequenced was peripheral blood mononuclear cells (PBMCs), taken at new diagnosis, from a patient treated with antithyroid drugs.

The CDR3 DNA reads as TGTGCCGTAACTTGGGTCCACAATCAGCCCCAGCATTTT. Protein: CAVTWVHNQPQHF. V is TRBV27 and J is TRBJ1-5; D ambiguous. The CDR3 contains 13 residues. V dropped 11 bases and J dropped 3 bases, with 14 bases sitting between them. Germline CDR1 reads MNHEY; CDR2 reads SMNVEV (reference sequence).